What follows are 23 T cell receptor beta chains derived from one specimen sequenced in a study of early T cells in non-severe SARS-CoV-2 infection. TCRdb passed the 5' RACE reads through MiXCR, listing each CDR3 protein once. The sample holds tens of thousands of distinct CDR3 sequences; approximately 15% are singletons and the top ten take roughly 6%. Sequencing was performed on whole blood. All receptors derive from an adult who was a healthcare worker with PCR-confirmed SARS-CoV-2 infection or an uninfected control (not recorded which).

The chain has TRBV5-6 and TRBJ2-2; 9 bases align to TRBD1. The V and J ends lost 1 base and 5 bases, in that order; junction bases with no gene match: 3. Germline V gene lookup returns CDR1 SGHDT and CDR2 YYEEEE. CDR3 length: 15 residues. The CDR3 sequence: CASSLMGQGTGELFF. The CDR3 coding sequence is TGTGCCAGCAGCTTGATGGGACAGGGAACCGGGGAGCTGTTTTTT.

The chain links TRBV20-1 to TRBJ2-1, with D perhaps matching TRBD2 (7 bases). V lost 1 base to trimming and J lost 9 bases, with 13 bases between them. The CDR3 runs to 13 residues. The germline CDR1 and CDR2 sequences are DFQATT and SNEGSKA (reference sequence). The CDR3 region has the DNA TGCAGTGCTAGAGTTAGGGGGGGCCTTGAGCAGTTCTTC. Translated, it gives CSARVRGGLEQFF.

This clonotype is a singleton in its sample. The chain recombines TRBV29-1 with TRBJ2-7; D unclear. Trimming took off 1 base at V and 6 bases at J, with 7 bases between the two ends. The germline V gene has CDR1 SQVTM and CDR2 ANQGSEA. The CDR3 covers 11 residues. The DNA for the CDR3 is TGCAGCGTTGAAGTGGCTGGCGAGCAGTACTTC. Translated, it gives CSVEVAGEQYF.

This clonotype was detected only a few times. The chain recombines TRBV7-2 with TRBJ2-7; D is ambiguous. The ends were cut back, 1 base at V and 3 bases at J, with 10 bases in the middle. In germline, CDR1 is SGHTA, CDR2 FQGNSA. The CDR3 loop spans 14 amino acids. DNA of the CDR3: TGTGCCAGCAGCTTAGAGCCAGGATTCTACGAGCAGTACTTC. Translating it yields CASSLEPGFYEQYF.

This clonotype has a count of ten or more. J is TRBJ2-7 and V is TRBV5-4, with TRBD2 matching over 7 bases. CDR1 is SGHNT and CDR2 is YYREEE in the germline V gene (reference sequence). The CDR3 consists of 14 residues. Unmatched junction bases numbered 7, after V lost 3 bases and J lost 4 bases. The CDR3 protein is CASSSRDYLYEQYF. The CDR3 DNA reads TGTGCCAGCAGCTCCCGGGACTACTTATACGAGCAGTACTTC.

The gene calls are TRBV29-1 and TRBJ1-2, with a tentative D call TRBD1 (5 bases). The V end lost 2 bases, the J end lost 3 bases, and 10 bases lay between the germline ends. In germline, CDR1 is SQVTM, CDR2 ANQGSEA. This CDR3 is 13 amino acids long. The CDR3 is CSVELGRYYGYTF. The CDR3 nucleotides are TGCAGCGTTGAACTGGGACGGTACTATGGCTACACCTTC.

The J gene is TRBJ2-1, the V gene TRBV10-1; 8 positions match TRBD1. CDR1 is WNHNN, CDR2 SYGVQD, per germline (reference sequence). This CDR3 is built from 14 residues. J was trimmed by 11 bases and V by 9 bases; bases with no gene match: 15. CDR3 loop: CASSPGTGPLQQFF. CDR3 sequence (DNA): TGCGCCAGTTCTCCGGGGACAGGCCCTCTTCAGCAGTTCTTC.

The table lists this clonotype with a few counts. The chain recombines TRBV7-2 with TRBJ2-2, with D perhaps given as TRBD1 or TRBD2 (6 bases each). CDR1 is SGHTA and CDR2 is FQGNSA in the germline V gene. The V end lost 1 base, the J end lost 6 bases, and 9 bases lay between the germline ends. The CDR3 is 14 residues long. CDR3 coding DNA: TGTGCCAGCAGCTTAGTGGGGGGCCCCGGGGAGCTGTTTTTT. This codes for CASSLVGGPGELFF.

The sample holds many counts of this clonotype. Sequence at one end of the junction differs from germline and may be a read error. The DNA of the CDR3 is TGTGCCAGCAGCTTAACAGATACGCAGTATTTT. Amino acid sequence: CASSLTDTQYF. The chain has TRBV5-1 and TRBJ2-3; D is unresolved. In germline, CDR1 is SGHRS, CDR2 YFSETQ. The CDR3 loop spans 11 amino acids.

J is TRBJ1-5 and V is TRBV19, with D maybe TRBD1 (5 bases). The CDR3 is 19 amino acids. Per the germline V gene, CDR1 is LNHDA and CDR2 is SQIVND (reference sequence). Trimming pared 6 bases from V and 2 bases from J, leaving 26 bases between. CDR3 DNA: TGTGCCAGTAGCTTCCGACTGGCCTCCGGGGGAAAGGGCAATCAGCCCCAGCATTTT. Protein sequence: CASSFRLASGGKGNQPQHF.

There are many counts of this clonotype. The rearrangement uses TRBV30 and TRBJ2-2; no clear D gene. The CDR3 is made up of 13 amino acids. CDR1 GTSNPN and CDR2 SVGIG come from the germline V gene (reference sequence). The V end lost 0 bases, the J end lost 6 bases, and 8 bases lay between the germline ends. The CDR3 sequence is CAWSVRVSGELFF. In nucleotides, the CDR3 is TGTGCCTGGAGTGTACGGGTATCCGGGGAGCTGTTTTTT.

The genes are TRBV11-2 and TRBJ2-3; tentative D call: TRBD2 (6 bases). The CDR3 consists of 13 residues. Germline V gene sequence: CDR1 SGHAT, CDR2 FQNNGV. Trimming stripped 1 base from V and 5 bases from J, with 7 bases between. The CDR3: CASSLAGEDTQYF. CDR3 coding DNA: TGTGCCAGCAGCTTAGCGGGGGAAGATACGCAGTATTTT.

This clonotype occurred a few times. This CDR3 reads CASSHTDMNTEAFF. As DNA, the CDR3 is TGTGCCAGCAGTCACACCGACATGAACACTGAAGCTTTCTTT. This rearrangement joins TRBV21-1 to TRBJ1-1. TRBV21-1 is shown as a pseudogene. This CDR3 region has 14 residues.

The table lists this clonotype with a few counts. The J gene is TRBJ2-3, the V gene TRBV28; TRBD2 might be the D (6 bases). CDR1 is MDHEN, CDR2 SYDVKM, per germline. The V gene lost 3 bases and the J gene lost 10 bases, with 26 bases spanning the gap. This CDR3 is built from 17 residues. The CDR3 DNA is TGTGCCAGCAGTTTCGGAGGGGCAGGGCGAGTTCTTGCTGCGCAGTATTTT. Its protein product is CASSFGGAGRVLAAQYF.

This clonotype was counted many times. The gene calls are TRBV28 and TRBJ1-6; no reliable D call. The length of the CDR3 is 14 residues. With 2 bases removed from V and 3 bases from J, the gap between germline ends came to 5 bases. Germline CDR1 and CDR2: MDHEN and SYDVKM. The CDR3 DNA reads TGTGCCAGCAGTTTACCCTTCTATAATTCACCCCTCCACTTT. Translating it yields CASSLPFYNSPLHF.

This chain connects TRBV9 to TRBJ1-3; D not resolved. The CDR3 has 15 amino acids. In germline, CDR1 is SGDLS, CDR2 YYNGEE. V shed 0 bases and J shed 0 bases, with 7 bases lying between them. CDR3 in amino acids: CASSVESFSGNTIYF. The CDR3 coding sequence is TGTGCCAGCAGCGTAGAGAGTTTCTCTGGAAACACCATATATTTT.

This clonotype was counted only a few times. The rearrangement links TRBV14 to TRBJ1-1, with D possibly being TRBD1 (5 bases). The CDR3 totals 14 residues. Trimming stripped 6 bases from V and 0 bases from J, with 11 bases between. The germline CDR1 and CDR2 sequences are SGHDN and FVKESK. CDR3 region: CASRLQDLNTEAFF. The CDR3 bases are TGTGCCAGCAGACTACAGGACCTGAACACTGAAGCTTTCTTT.

The chain is built from TRBV5-1 and TRBJ2-3, with D maybe TRBD2 (6 bases). Trimming shortened V by 4 bases and J by 0 bases, and 9 bases separated the two germline ends. CDR1 is SGHRS, CDR2 YFSETQ, per germline. The CDR3 extends over 14 amino acids. The CDR3 here is CASSAGTSTDTQYF. In nucleotides, the CDR3 is TGCGCCAGCAGCGCCGGGACTAGCACAGATACGCAGTATTTT. Filled out from reference TRBV5-1 and TRBJ2-3, the complete variable domain reads KAGVTQTPRYLIKTRGQQVTLSCSPISGHRSVSWYQQTPGQGLQFLFEYFSETQRNKGNFPGRFSGRQFSNSRSEMNVSTLELGDSALYLCASSAGTSTDTQYFGPGTRLTVL.

The chain combines TRBV12-3 or TRBV12-4 with TRBJ1-1; a weak D match, TRBD1 (6 bases). This CDR3 contains 13 residues. V shed 7 bases and J shed 3 bases, with 12 bases lying between them. Written as DNA, the CDR3 is TGTGCCAGCACCGCACAGGGCGACACTGAAGCTTTCTTT. It specifies CASTAQGDTEAFF.

This clonotype appeared many times. V usage is TRBV7-9 and J usage is TRBJ2-7; tentative D call: TRBD2 (6 bases). The V end was cut by 6 bases, the J end by 6 bases, with 24 bases between. Germline V gene data show CDR1 as SEHNR and CDR2 as FQNEAQ (reference sequence). CDR3 length: 16 residues. In nucleotides, the CDR3 is TGTGCCAGCAGTCAGACGAGCGGGCGATACCCCCTCGAGCAGTACTTC. Protein sequence: CASSQTSGRYPLEQYF.

The table lists this clonotype with a few counts. This chain connects TRBV28 to TRBJ2-7; a possible D gene is TRBD1 (5 bases). The germline gives CDR1 MDHEN, CDR2 SYDVKM. V lost 10 bases and J 7 bases, leaving 14 bases between the germline ends. This CDR3 is 11 amino acids long. The CDR3 is CAITTEGEQYF. CDR3 bases: TGTGCCATAACGACAGAAGGTGAGCAGTACTTC.

The chain combines TRBV25-1 with TRBJ1-2; 8 positions agree with TRBD1. In germline, CDR1 is MGHDK, CDR2 SYGVNS. J gave up 2 bases and V 7 bases, and 15 bases lay outside the gene matches. CDR3 size: 17 residues. CDR3 nucleotides: TGTGCCAGCACCCCTGGTGGTAGGACAGGGTCCAACTATGGCTACACCTTC. This translates into CASTPGGRTGSNYGYTF.

This clonotype was observed at least ten times. This chain joins TRBV6-6 and TRBJ2-2; no definite D call. Trimming pared 6 bases from V and 2 bases from J, leaving 7 bases between. The germline gives CDR1 MNHNY, CDR2 SVGAGI (reference sequence). This CDR3 spans 13 amino acids. CDR3 in DNA: TGTGCCAGCAGCTCATCTAACACCGGGGAGCTGTTTTTT. As protein: CASSSSNTGELFF.